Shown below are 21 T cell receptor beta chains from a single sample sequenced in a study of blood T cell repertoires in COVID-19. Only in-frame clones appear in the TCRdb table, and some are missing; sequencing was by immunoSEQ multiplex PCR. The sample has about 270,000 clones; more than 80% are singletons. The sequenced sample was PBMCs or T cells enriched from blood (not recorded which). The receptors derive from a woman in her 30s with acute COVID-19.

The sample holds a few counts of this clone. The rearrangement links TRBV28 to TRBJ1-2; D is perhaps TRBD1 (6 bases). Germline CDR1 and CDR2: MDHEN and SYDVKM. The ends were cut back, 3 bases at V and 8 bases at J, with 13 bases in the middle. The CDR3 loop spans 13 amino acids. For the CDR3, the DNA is TGTGCCAGCAGTTTGGGGGCAGAGAAGGGCTACACCTTC. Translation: CASSLGAEKGYTF.

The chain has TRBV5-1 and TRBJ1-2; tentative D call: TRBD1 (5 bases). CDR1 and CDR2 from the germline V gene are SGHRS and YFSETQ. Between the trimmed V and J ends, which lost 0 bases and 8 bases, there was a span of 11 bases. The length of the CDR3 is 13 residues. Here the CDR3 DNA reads TGCGCCAGCAGCTTGGCAGGGAGGGAGGGCTACACCTTC. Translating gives CASSLAGREGYTF.

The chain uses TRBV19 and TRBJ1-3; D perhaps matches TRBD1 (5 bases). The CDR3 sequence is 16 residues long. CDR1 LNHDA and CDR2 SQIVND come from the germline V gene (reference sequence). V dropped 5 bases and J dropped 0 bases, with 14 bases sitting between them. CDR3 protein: CASSLLQGISGNTIYF. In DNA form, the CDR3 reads TGTGCCAGTAGTCTACTTCAGGGCATCTCTGGAAACACCATATATTTT.

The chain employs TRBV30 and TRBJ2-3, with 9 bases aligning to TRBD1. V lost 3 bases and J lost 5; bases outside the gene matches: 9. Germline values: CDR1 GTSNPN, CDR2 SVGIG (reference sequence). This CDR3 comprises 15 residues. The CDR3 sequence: CAWSLGTGTQDTQYF. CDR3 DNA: TGTGCCTGGAGCCTAGGGACAGGGACTCAAGATACGCAGTATTTT.

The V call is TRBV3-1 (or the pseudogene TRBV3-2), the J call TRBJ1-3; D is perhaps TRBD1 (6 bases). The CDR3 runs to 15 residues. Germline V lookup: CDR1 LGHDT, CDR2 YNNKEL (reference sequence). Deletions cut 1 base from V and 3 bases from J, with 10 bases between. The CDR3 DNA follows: TGTGCCAGCAGCCAAGGGACAGTGGTTGGAAACACCATATATTTT. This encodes CASSQGTVVGNTIYF.

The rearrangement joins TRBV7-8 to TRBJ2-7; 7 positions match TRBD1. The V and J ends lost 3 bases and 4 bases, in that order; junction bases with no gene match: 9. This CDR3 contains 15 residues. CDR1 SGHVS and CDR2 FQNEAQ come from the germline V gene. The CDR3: CASSFGDRVSYEQYF. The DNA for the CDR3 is TGTGCCAGCAGCTTTGGAGACAGGGTGTCATACGAGCAGTACTTC.

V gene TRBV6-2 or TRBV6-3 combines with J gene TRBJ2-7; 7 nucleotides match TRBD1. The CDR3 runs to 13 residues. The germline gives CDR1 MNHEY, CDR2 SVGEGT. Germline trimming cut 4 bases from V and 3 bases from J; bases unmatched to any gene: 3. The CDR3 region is CASSSTGVYEQYF. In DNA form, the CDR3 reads TGTGCCAGCAGTTCTACAGGGGTCTACGAGCAGTACTTC.

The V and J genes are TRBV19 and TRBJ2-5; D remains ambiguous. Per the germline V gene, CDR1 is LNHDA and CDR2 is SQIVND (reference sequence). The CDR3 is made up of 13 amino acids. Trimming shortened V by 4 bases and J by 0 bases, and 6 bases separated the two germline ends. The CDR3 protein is CASSTSNQETQYF. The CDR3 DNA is TGTGCCAGTAGTACAAGCAACCAAGAGACCCAGTACTTC.

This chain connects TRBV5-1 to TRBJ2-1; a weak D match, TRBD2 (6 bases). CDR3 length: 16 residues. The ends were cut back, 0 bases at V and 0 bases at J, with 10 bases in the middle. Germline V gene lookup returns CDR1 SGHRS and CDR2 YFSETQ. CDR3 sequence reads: CASSLGGAASYNEQFF. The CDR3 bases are TGCGCCAGCAGCTTGGGCGGGGCGGCCTCCTACAATGAGCAGTTCTTC.

CDR3 residues: CASSQGLAGVNEQYF. The CDR3 DNA follows: TGTGCCAGCAGCCAAGGACTAGCGGGAGTCAACGAGCAGTACTTC. V gene TRBV4-2 combines with J gene TRBJ2-7, with 12 bases lining up with TRBD2. With 1 base clipped from V and 5 bases from J, the junction kept 3 bases outside the gene matches. Germline CDR1 and CDR2: LGHNA and YNFKEQ. The CDR3 consists of 15 residues.

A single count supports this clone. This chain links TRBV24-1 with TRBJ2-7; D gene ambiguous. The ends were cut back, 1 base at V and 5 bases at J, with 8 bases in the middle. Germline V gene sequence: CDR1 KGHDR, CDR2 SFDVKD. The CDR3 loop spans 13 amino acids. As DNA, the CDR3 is TGTGCCACCAGTGATTTCTCGGGTCACGAGCAGTACTTC. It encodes CATSDFSGHEQYF.

The CDR3 here is CASSQELVSDEQYF. CDR3 nucleotides: TGTGCCAGCAGCCAAGAGTTGGTCAGCGACGAGCAGTACTTC. The chain has TRBV14 and TRBJ2-7; D call uncertain. The CDR3 length is 14 residues. The V and J ends lost 0 bases and 5 bases respectively, with 11 bases between them. Germline V gene lookup returns CDR1 SGHDN and CDR2 FVKESK. The full variable domain, with the rest looked up from reference TRBV14 and TRBJ2-7, is EAGVTQFPSHSVIEKGQTVTLRCDPISGHDNLYWYRRVMGKEIKFLLHFVKESKQDESGMPNNRFLAERTGGTYSTLKVQPAELEDSGVYFCASSQELVSDEQYFGPGTRLTVT.

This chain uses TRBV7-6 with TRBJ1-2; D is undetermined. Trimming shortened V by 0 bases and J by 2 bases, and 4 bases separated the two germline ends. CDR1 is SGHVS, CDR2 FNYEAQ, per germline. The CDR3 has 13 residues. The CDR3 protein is CASSLAQNYGYTF. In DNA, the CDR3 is TGTGCCAGCAGCTTAGCACAGAACTATGGCTACACCTTC.

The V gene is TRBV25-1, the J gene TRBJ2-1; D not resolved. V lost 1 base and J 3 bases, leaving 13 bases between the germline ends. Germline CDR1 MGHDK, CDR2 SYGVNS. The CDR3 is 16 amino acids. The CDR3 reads CASSELVVSGYNEQFF. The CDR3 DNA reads TGTGCCAGCAGTGAATTAGTGGTTTCGGGCTACAATGAGCAGTTCTTC.

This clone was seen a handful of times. CDR3 DNA: TGCGCCAGCAGCCAAGATTGGAGCGGGAGGCTAAATGAGCAGTTCTTC. This sequence encodes CASSQDWSGRLNEQFF. V gene TRBV4-1 combines with J gene TRBJ2-1; 9 bases fit TRBD2. Germline-derived CDR1 and CDR2 are MGHRA and YSYEKL. The CDR3 spans 16 residues. J gave up 7 bases and V 0 bases, and 7 bases lay outside the gene matches.

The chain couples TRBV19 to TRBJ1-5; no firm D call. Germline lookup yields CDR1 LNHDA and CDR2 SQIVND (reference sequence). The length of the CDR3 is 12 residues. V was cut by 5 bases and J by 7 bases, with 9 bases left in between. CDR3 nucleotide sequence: TGTGCCAGTAGTGCTCTCGCGCAGCCCCAGCATTTT. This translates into CASSALAQPQHF. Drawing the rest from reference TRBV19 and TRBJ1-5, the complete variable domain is DGGITQSPKYLFRKEGQNVTLSCEQNLNHDAMYWYRQDPGQGLRLIYYSQIVNDFQKGDIAEGYSVSREKKESFPLTVTSAQKNPTAFYLCASSALAQPQHFGDGTRLSIL.

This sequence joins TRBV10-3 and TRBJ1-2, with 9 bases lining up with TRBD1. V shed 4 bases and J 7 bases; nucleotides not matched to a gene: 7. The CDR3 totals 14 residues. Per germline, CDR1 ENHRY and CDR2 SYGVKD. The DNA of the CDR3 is TGTGCCATCAGTGCGGACAGGGGTCTACTTGGCTACACCTTC. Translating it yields CAISADRGLLGYTF.

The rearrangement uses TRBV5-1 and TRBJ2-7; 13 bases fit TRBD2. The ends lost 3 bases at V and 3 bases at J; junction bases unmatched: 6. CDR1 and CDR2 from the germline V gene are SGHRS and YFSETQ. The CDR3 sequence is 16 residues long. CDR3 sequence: CASSYGLAGVVYEQYF. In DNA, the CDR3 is TGCGCCAGCAGCTATGGACTAGCGGGAGTAGTCTACGAGCAGTACTTC.

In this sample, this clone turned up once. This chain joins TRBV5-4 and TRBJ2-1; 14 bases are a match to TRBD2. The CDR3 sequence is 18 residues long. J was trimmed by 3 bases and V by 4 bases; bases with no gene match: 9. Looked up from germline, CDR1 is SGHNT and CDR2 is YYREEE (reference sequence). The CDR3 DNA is TGTGCCAGCAGCACACGGGGACTAGCGGGAGCCCACTACAATGAGCAGTTCTTC. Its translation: CASSTRGLAGAHYNEQFF.

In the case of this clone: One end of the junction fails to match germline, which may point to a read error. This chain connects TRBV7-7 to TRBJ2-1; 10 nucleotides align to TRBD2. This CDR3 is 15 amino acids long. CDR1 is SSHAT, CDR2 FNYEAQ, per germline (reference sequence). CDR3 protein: CASSLEREGGGEQFF. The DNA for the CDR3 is TGTGCTAGCAGCTTAGAGCGGGAGGGCGGAGGGGAGCAGTTCTTC.

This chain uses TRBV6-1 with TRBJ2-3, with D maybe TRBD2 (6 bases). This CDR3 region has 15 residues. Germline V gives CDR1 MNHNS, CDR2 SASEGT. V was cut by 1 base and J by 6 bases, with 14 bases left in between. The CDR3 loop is CASSEGVGGRDTQYF. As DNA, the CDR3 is TGTGCCAGCAGTGAAGGAGTCGGGGGACGGGATACGCAGTATTTT.